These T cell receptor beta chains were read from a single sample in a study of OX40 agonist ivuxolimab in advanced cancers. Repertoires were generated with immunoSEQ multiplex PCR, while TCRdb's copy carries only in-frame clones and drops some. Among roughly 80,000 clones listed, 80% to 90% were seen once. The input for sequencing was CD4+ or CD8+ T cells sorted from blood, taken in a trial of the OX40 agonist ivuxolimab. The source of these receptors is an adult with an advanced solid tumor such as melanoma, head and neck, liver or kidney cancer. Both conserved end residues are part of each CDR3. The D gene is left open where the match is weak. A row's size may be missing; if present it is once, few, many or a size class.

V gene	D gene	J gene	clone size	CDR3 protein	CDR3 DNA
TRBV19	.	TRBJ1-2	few	CASSLRQRYGYTF	TGTGCCAGTAGTCTACGACAGCGGTATGGCTACACCTTC
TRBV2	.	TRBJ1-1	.	CASNDHNTEAFF	TGTGCCAGCAACGATCACAACACTGAAGCTTTCTTT
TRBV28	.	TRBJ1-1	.	CASSLGTPENTEAFF	TGTGCCAGCAGTTTGGGGACACCAGAGAACACTGAAGCTTTCTTT
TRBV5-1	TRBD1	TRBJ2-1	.	CASSFGQGVNEQFF	TGCGCCAGCAGCTTTGGACAGGGAGTCAATGAGCAGTTCTTC
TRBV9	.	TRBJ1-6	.	CASSGIGEFSPLHF	TGTGCCAGCAGCGGGATTGGAGAATTCTCACCCCTCCACTTT
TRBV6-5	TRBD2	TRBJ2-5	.	CASRGGGSPQETQYF	TGTGCCAGTCGTGGGGGGGGGAGTCCCCAAGAGACCCAGTACTTC
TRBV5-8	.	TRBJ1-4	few	CASSLDRGGEKLFF	TGTGCCAGCAGCTTGGATCGGGGGGGTGAAAAACTGTTTTTT
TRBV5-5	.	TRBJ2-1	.	CASTYRGRGNEQFF	TGTGCCAGCACGTACAGAGGCAGGGGCAATGAGCAGTTCTTC
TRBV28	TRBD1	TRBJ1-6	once	CASNWAGGFSPLHF	TGTGCCAGCAACTGGGCAGGGGGCTTTTCACCCCTCCACTTT
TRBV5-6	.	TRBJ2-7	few	CASSFSIRDSYEQYF	TGTGCCAGCAGCTTCTCTATTAGGGACTCCTACGAGCAGTACTTC
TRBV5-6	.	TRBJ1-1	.	CASSPWTVNTEAFF	TGTGCCAGCAGCCCCTGGACGGTGAACACTGAAGCTTTCTTT
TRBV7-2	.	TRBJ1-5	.	CASSFGGNQPQHF	TGTGCCAGCAGCTTCGGGGGCAATCAGCCCCAGCATTTT
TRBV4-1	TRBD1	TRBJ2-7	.	CASSQQTGTGGVEQYF	TGCGCCAGCAGCCAACAAACCGGGACAGGGGGCGTCGAGCAGTACTTC
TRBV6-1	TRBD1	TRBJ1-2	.	CASSEVPTGGISYGYTF	TGTGCCAGCAGTGAAGTTCCGACAGGGGGCATTAGTTATGGCTACACCTTC
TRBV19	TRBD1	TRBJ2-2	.	CASRGDRFNTGELFF	TGTGCCAGTAGGGGGGACAGGTTTAACACCGGGGAGCTGTTTTTT
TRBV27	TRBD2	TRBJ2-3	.	CASSFRGGRGTDTQYF	TGTGCCAGCAGTTTTCGGGGGGGCCGAGGCACAGATACGCAGTATTTT
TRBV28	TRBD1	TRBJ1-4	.	CASSRRQGGEKLFF	TGTGCCAGCAGCCGACGACAGGGGGGTGAAAAACTGTTTTTT
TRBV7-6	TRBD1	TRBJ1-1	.	CASSQGAGMNTEAFF	TGTGCCAGCAGCCAGGGGGCTGGGATGAACACTGAAGCTTTCTTT
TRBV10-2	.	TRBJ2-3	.	CASSDLVGFTDTQYF	TGCGCCAGCAGTGATTTAGTGGGGTTCACAGATACGCAGTATTTT
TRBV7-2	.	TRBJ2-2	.	CASSLAPDPGGGELFF	TGTGCCAGCAGCTTAGCGCCCGATCCGGGTGGCGGGGAGCTGTTTTTT
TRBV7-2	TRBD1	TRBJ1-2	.	CASSEPRGGYTF	TGTGCCAGCAGCGAACCCAGGGGGGGCTACACCTTC
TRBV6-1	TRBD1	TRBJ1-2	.	CASSGRGGDRSYGYTF	TGTGCCAGCAGTGGACGGGGGGGGGACAGAAGCTATGGCTACACCTTC
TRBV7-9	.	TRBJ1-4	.	CASSMGRARELFF	TGTGCCAGCAGCATGGGACGGGCCCGGGAACTGTTTTTT
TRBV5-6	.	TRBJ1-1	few	CASSFVGGSGASEAFF	TGTGCCAGCAGCTTTGTAGGGGGGTCTGGCGCCTCTGAAGCTTTCTTT
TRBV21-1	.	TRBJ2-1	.	CASSIGAEFYNEQFF	TGTGCCAGCAGCATTGGGGCAGAATTCTACAATGAGCAGTTCTTC
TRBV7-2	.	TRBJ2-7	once	CASSFSYEQYF	TGTGCCAGCAGCTTCTCCTACGAGCAGTACTTC
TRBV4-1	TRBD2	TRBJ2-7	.	CASSLSGESYEQYF	TGCGCCAGCAGCCTTAGCGGGGAGTCCTACGAGCAGTACTTC